What follows describes a single T cell receptor beta chain. This record belongs to a study of cytomegalovirus exposure and HLA in healthy donors. Trimming took off 2 bases at V and 7 bases at J, with 12 bases between the two ends. From germline, CDR1 is SGHTA and CDR2 FQGTGA. The CDR3 runs to 15 residues. The PCR was carried out with 60 Vbeta primers and 13 Jbeta primers. Assay: immunoSEQ multiplex PCR; the TCRdb copy retains only in-frame clones and omits some. The sample yields some 170,000 clones, roughly 70% seen once. This TCR was recovered from a male donor in good health and CMV-seronegative. Sequenced: PBMCs. The chain joins TRBV7-3 to TRBJ1-6; perhaps TRBD1 as D (5 bases). The CDR3 here is CASSLGGLGNSPLHF. The CDR3 nucleotides are TGTGCCAGCAGCTTAGGGGGACTCGGGAATTCACCCCTCCACTTT. Variable domain in full (rest from reference TRBV7-3 and TRBJ1-6): GAGVSQTPSNKVTEKGKYVELRCDPISGHTALYWYRQSLGQGPEFLIYFQGTGAADDSGLPNDRFFAVRPEGSVSTLKIQRTERGDSAVYLCASSLGGLGNSPLHFGNGTRLTVT.